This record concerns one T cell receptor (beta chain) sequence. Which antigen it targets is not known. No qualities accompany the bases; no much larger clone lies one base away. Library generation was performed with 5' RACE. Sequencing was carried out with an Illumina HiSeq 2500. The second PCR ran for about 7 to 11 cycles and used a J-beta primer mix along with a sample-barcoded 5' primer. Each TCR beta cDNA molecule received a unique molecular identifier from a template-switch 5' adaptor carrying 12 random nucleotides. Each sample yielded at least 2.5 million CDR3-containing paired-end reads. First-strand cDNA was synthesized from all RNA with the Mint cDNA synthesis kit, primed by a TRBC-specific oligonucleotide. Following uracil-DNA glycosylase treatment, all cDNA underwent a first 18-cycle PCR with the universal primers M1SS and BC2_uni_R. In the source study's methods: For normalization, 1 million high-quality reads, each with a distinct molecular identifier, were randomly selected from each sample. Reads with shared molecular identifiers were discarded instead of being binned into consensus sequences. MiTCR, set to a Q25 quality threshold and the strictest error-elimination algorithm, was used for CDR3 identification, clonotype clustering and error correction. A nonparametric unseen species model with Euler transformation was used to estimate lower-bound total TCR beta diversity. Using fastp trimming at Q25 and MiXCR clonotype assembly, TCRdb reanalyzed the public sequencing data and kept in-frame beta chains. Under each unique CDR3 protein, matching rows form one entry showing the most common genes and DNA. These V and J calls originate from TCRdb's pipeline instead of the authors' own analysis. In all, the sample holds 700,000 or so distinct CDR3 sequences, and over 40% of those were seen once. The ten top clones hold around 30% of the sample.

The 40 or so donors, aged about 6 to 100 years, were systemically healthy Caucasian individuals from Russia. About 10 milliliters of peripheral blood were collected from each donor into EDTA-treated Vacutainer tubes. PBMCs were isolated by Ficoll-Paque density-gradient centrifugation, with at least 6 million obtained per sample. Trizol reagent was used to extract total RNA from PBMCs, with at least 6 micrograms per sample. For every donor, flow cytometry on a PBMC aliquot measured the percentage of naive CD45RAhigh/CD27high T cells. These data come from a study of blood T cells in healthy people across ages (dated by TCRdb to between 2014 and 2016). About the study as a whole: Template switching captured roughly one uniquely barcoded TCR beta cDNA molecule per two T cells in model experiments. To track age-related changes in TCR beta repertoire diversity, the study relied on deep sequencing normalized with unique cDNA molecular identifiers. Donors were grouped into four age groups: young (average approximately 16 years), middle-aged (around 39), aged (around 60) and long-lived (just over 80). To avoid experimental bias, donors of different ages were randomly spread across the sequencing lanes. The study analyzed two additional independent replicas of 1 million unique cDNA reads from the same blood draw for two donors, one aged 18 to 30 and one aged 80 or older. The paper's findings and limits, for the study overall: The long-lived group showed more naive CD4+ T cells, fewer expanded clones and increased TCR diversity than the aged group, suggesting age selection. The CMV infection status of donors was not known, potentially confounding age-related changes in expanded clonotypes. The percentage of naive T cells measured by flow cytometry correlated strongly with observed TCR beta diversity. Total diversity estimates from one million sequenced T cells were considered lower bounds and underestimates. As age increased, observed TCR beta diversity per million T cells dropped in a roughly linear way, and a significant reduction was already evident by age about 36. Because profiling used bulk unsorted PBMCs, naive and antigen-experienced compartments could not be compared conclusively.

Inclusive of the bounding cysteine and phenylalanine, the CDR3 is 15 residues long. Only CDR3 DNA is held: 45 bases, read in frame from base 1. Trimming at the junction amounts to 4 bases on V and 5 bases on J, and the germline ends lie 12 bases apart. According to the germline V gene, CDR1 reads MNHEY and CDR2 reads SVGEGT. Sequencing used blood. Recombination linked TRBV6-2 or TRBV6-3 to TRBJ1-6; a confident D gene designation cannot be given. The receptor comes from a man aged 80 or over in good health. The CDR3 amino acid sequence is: CASSLFERDNSPLHF. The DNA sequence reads TGTGCCAGCAGTTTATTCGAGAGGGATAATTCACCCCTCCACTTT.